This T cell receptor (beta chain) was identified during a study of shared clonotypes between healthy human individuals. Measured with immunoSEQ multiplex PCR; TCRdb has only the in-frame clones, and not every one. This table holds about 1 million clones, 65% to 80% found once. The V and J ends lost 1 base and 6 bases respectively, with 25 bases between them. This CDR3 is built from 19 residues. Germline loops: CDR1 LGHNA, CDR2 YSLEER. The TCR was taken from a man in his late teens or twenties in good health. The sequencing input was memory CD4+ T cells sorted from blood. Subset noted: CD45RA-negative fraction. The rearrangement links TRBV4-3 to TRBJ1-5, with D uncertain. For the CDR3, the DNA is TGCGCCAGCAGCCAAGTCAGCATTCTGCGTCCCCCGCGGGGTCAGCCCCAGCATTTT. Protein: CASSQVSILRPPRGQPQHF.